One and the same sample provided the 22 T cell receptor beta chains below, sequenced in a study of identical twins. MiXCR, run by TCRdb on the 5' RACE reads, gives a single entry per CDR3 protein. This repertoire shows about 530,000 distinct CDR3 sequences, around 15% found once; its top ten account for roughly 0.42%. The same data also contributed to another study, on yellow fever vaccine responses in identical twins.

Input material: CD4+ T cells sorted from blood. Every receptor here comes from a woman under 30 in good health.

V gene TRBV21-1 combines with J gene TRBJ2-1; no check of the table's D call, TRBD2, against the DNA was made. TRBV21-1 is labeled a pseudogene. The CDR3 is 15 residues long. The CDR3 reads CASSKLEAGGIMQFF. Here the CDR3 DNA reads TGTGCCAGCAGCAAATTAGAAGCGGGGGGAATAATGCAGTTCTTC.

This clonotype was counted many times. The rearrangement uses TRBV29-1 and TRBJ2-2; 8 nucleotides match TRBD1. The CDR3 is made up of 14 amino acids. The V segment lost 6 bases and the J segment 0 bases; nucleotides outside the gene matches: 3. Germline loops: CDR1 SQVTM, CDR2 ANQGSEA. The CDR3 sequence is CSVRTGTNTGELFF. CDR3 sequence (DNA): TGCAGCGTACGGACAGGGACGAACACCGGGGAGCTGTTTTTT.

This clonotype was seen more than once but under ten times. The rearrangement links TRBV29-1 to TRBJ2-1; tentatively, D is TRBD1 (6 bases). Germline V gene data show CDR1 as SQVTM and CDR2 as ANQGSEA. V was trimmed by 4 bases and J by 7 bases, leaving 11 bases between them. The CDR3 covers 12 residues. CDR3 loop: CSVAHRVNEQFF. In DNA, the CDR3 is TGCAGCGTTGCTCACAGGGTTAATGAGCAGTTCTTC.

The rearrangement uses TRBV3-1 and TRBJ2-3; D possibly corresponds to TRBD1 (5 bases). The CDR3 runs to 15 residues. V lost 4 bases and J lost 7, with 18 bases in between. CDR1 LGHDT and CDR2 YNNKEL come from the germline V gene (reference sequence). This CDR3 reads CASSRVVARGNTQYF. The CDR3, as DNA: TGTGCCAGCAGCCGAGTGGTAGCTAGGGGAAATACGCAGTATTTT.

This clonotype turned up a few times. The chain uses TRBV13 and TRBJ2-5; tentatively, D is TRBD2 (5 bases). This CDR3 comprises 14 residues. V lost 2 bases and J lost 4, with 11 bases in between. Germline CDR1 and CDR2: PRHDT and FYEKMQ (reference sequence). The CDR3 region has the DNA TGTGCCAGCAGCTTAAGCCTAGCCGGAGAGACCCAGTACTTC. Translation gives CASSLSLAGETQYF.

This clonotype was observed many times. The chain combines TRBV5-1 with TRBJ2-1; 8 bases fit TRBD1. This CDR3 is 16 amino acids long. In germline, CDR1 is SGHRS, CDR2 YFSETQ. V lost 4 bases to trimming and J lost 4 bases; unmatched junction nucleotides: 10. The CDR3 DNA follows: TGCGCCAGCAGCCAAAACCGGGACAGGACTTACAATGAGCAGTTCTTC. Its translation: CASSQNRDRTYNEQFF.

The sample holds many counts of this clonotype. This chain joins TRBV7-6 and TRBJ1-2, with 8 bases matching TRBD1. Per germline, CDR1 SGHVS and CDR2 FNYEAQ. Trimming at V came to 4 bases and at J to 6 bases, leaving 7 bases not matched to a gene. This CDR3 contains 14 residues. CDR3 protein: CASSSTAGGDGYTF. The CDR3 DNA sequence: TGTGCCAGCAGCTCAACCGCAGGGGGCGATGGCTACACCTTC. The whole variable domain, remainder taken from reference TRBV7-6 and TRBJ1-2, is GAGVSQSPRYKVTKRGQDVALRCDPISGHVSLYWYRQALGQGPEFLTYFNYEAQQDKSGLPNDRFSAERPEGSISTLTIQRTEQRDSAMYRCASSSTAGGDGYTFGSGTRLTVV.

This chain joins TRBV20-1 and TRBJ2-3, with 7 bases fitting TRBD2. The V gene end was trimmed by 6 bases and the J gene end by 2 bases; junction bases not matched to a gene: 14. The CDR3 is 16 residues long. Looked up from germline, CDR1 is DFQATT and CDR2 is SNEGSKA (reference sequence). CDR3 nucleotides: TGCAGTGCCCCTAGGGCTAGCGGAGTTATCACAGATACGCAGTATTTT. Protein product: CSAPRASGVITDTQYF.

There are many counts of this clonotype. The chain has TRBV5-1 and TRBJ2-2, with D perhaps TRBD1 or TRBD2 (5 bases each). Trimming removed 5 bases from V and 0 bases from J, with 14 bases in between. Germline CDR1 and CDR2: SGHRS and YFSETQ. There are 16 residues in the CDR3. The CDR3 DNA sequence: TGCGCCAGCAGACTGGGATTGGGACCGAACACCGGGGAGCTGTTTTTT. Amino acid sequence: CASRLGLGPNTGELFF.

There are a few counts of this clonotype. The chain couples TRBV20-1 to TRBJ2-1, with TRBD2 matching 10 bases. Germline V lookup: CDR1 DFQATT, CDR2 SNEGSKA (reference sequence). This CDR3 is built from 18 residues. The trim removed 6 bases at V and 3 bases at J, leaving 17 bases unmatched. This CDR3 reads CSAIVASGRDQFYNEQFF. The CDR3 DNA reads TGCAGTGCCATAGTTGCTAGCGGGAGAGACCAATTCTACAATGAGCAGTTCTTC.

The chain has TRBV20-1 and TRBJ2-3; no firm D call. Germline V CDR1 and CDR2: DFQATT, SNEGSKA (reference sequence). The CDR3 sequence is 13 residues long. V was cut by 5 bases and J by 1 base, with 10 bases left in between. The CDR3 loop is CSARPSGTDTQYF. The CDR3 DNA sequence: TGCAGTGCTCGTCCCTCGGGCACAGATACGCAGTATTTT.

The J gene is TRBJ2-5, the V gene TRBV2, with 11 bases fitting TRBD2. Losses at the gene ends were 5 bases for V and 4 bases for J; bases not matched to a gene: 6. Germline CDR1 is SNHLY and CDR2 is FYNNEI. CDR3 length: 15 residues. The CDR3 nucleotides are TGTGCCAGCAGTCCTCAAACTAGCGGGGGAGAGACCCAGTACTTC. It encodes CASSPQTSGGETQYF.

This clonotype was counted a few times. V and J are TRBV5-1 and TRBJ2-1; 9 nucleotides align to TRBD1. This CDR3 has 15 residues. J was trimmed by 3 bases and V by 4 bases; bases with no gene match: 5. Germline values: CDR1 SGHRS, CDR2 YFSETQ. The DNA of the CDR3 is TGCGCCAGCAGCAAGGACAGGGGCAACTACAATGAGCAGTTCTTC. Protein sequence: CASSKDRGNYNEQFF. Complete variable domain (other parts from reference TRBV5-1 and TRBJ2-1): KAGVTQTPRYLIKTRGQQVTLSCSPISGHRSVSWYQQTPGQGLQFLFEYFSETQRNKGNFPGRFSGRQFSNSRSEMNVSTLELGDSALYLCASSKDRGNYNEQFFGPGTRLTVL.

The V call is TRBV9, the J call TRBJ1-2; 8 bases are a match to TRBD1. The CDR3 loop spans 16 amino acids. Germline V lookup: CDR1 SGDLS, CDR2 YYNGEE. Trimming removed 4 bases from V and 8 bases from J; junction bases left unmatched: 16. CDR3 coding DNA: TGTGCCAGCAGCCCACGGACAGGGCTCCTCTTTGGGGGCTACACCTTC. This sequence encodes CASSPRTGLLFGGYTF.

The rearrangement uses TRBV29-1 and TRBJ2-7; the match to TRBD2 covers 10 bases. Germline V gene data show CDR1 as SQVTM and CDR2 as ANQGSEA. Unmatched junction bases numbered 7, after V lost 5 bases and J lost 3 bases. The CDR3 runs 14 residues. Written as DNA, the CDR3 is TGCAGCGTTACCCTAGCGGGAGTAGTCTACGAGCAGTACTTC. This sequence encodes CSVTLAGVVYEQYF.

This clonotype turned up a few times. The genes are TRBV5-6 and TRBJ2-7; no clear D gene. V dropped 1 base and J dropped 2 bases, with 10 bases sitting between them. Germline CDR1 is SGHDT and CDR2 is YYEEEE. The CDR3 runs 14 residues. The CDR3 spells CASSLNLPPYEQYF. The CDR3 DNA sequence: TGTGCCAGCAGCTTGAATCTTCCCCCCTACGAGCAGTACTTC.

This clonotype was seen a few times. The rearrangement uses TRBV10-2 and TRBJ1-1, with 9 bases fitting TRBD1. Germline V gene data show CDR1 as WSHSY and CDR2 as SAAADI. The V and J ends lost 5 bases and 0 bases, in that order; junction bases with no gene match: 7. This CDR3 comprises 16 residues. The CDR3 DNA follows: TGCGCCAGCAGTCAACACGGGACAGGGTTGAACACTGAAGCTTTCTTT. Protein product: CASSQHGTGLNTEAFF.

The CDR3 sequence is CASSEPRGPHEQYV. The CDR3 DNA reads as TGTGCCAGCAGTGAACCTCGGGGACCGCACGAGCAGTACGTC. The gene calls are TRBV2 and TRBJ2-7; tentatively, D is TRBD1 or TRBD2 (5 bases each). CDR1 and CDR2 (germline): SNHLY, FYNNEI. With 2 bases removed from V and 5 bases from J, the gap between germline ends came to 13 bases. This CDR3 has 14 amino acids.

V and J are TRBV5-1 and TRBJ1-4; tentatively, D is TRBD1 (6 bases). The CDR3 is 15 amino acids. Germline V gene data show CDR1 as SGHRS and CDR2 as YFSETQ. The V gene lost 4 bases and the J gene lost 8 bases, with 18 bases spanning the gap. CDR3: CASSQGRSKEEKLFF. The CDR3 DNA reads as TGCGCCAGCAGCCAGGGGAGGTCTAAAGAAGAAAAACTGTTTTTT.

This clonotype has a handful of counts. This sequence joins TRBV20-1 and TRBJ2-1, with D unclear. The germline CDR1 and CDR2 sequences are DFQATT and SNEGSKA (reference sequence). The V and J ends lost 6 bases and 0 bases respectively, with 18 bases between them. The CDR3 is 16 residues long. The CDR3 is CSASLNPQSSYNEQFF. CDR3 DNA sequence: TGCAGTGCCAGCCTGAATCCCCAGAGCTCCTACAATGAGCAGTTCTTC.

This clonotype was counted a few times. The chain uses TRBV11-2 and TRBJ2-2; 7 bases are shared with TRBD2. The germline CDR1 and CDR2 sequences are SGHAT and FQNNGV. The CDR3 has 14 residues. Trimming took 3 bases from V and 5 from J; bases not matched to a gene: 3. CDR3 in DNA: TGTGCCAGCAGCTTCACCGGGGGGACCGGGGAGCTGTTTTTT. As protein: CASSFTGGTGELFF.

This clonotype showed up many times. The genes are TRBV4-1 and TRBJ2-1, with 8 bases identical to TRBD1. This CDR3 region has 14 residues. The J segment lost 4 bases and the V segment lost 5 bases, leaving 4 bases of the junction unmatched. Germline V gene lookup returns CDR1 MGHRA and CDR2 YSYEKL. For the CDR3, the DNA is TGCGCCAGCAGCATGACAGGGGTGTACAATGAGCAGTTCTTC. Amino acid sequence: CASSMTGVYNEQFF.